The 21 T cell receptor beta chains below all came from one sample that was sequenced in a study of blood T cells in healthy people across ages. A second roughly 7 to 11 cycle PCR used barcoded and J-beta primers. Each CDR3 protein gets one entry after TCRdb re-called the 5' RACE reads with MiXCR. The sample has about 780,000 distinct CDR3 sequences, roughly 24% seen once. The same sample was also used in a study of T cells of mothers and their children.

Input material: blood. These receptors originate from a boy under 18 in good health.

The gene calls are TRBV7-6 and TRBJ1-3, with 9 bases fitting TRBD1. The V segment lost 4 bases and the J segment 3 bases; nucleotides outside the gene matches: 4. Germline V gene sequence: CDR1 SGHVS, CDR2 FNYEAQ. The CDR3 spans 15 residues. CDR3 region: CASSSTDRGGNTIYF. In DNA form, the CDR3 reads TGTGCCAGCAGCTCCACGGACAGGGGTGGAAACACCATATATTTT.

The rearrangement links TRBV5-1 to TRBJ2-7; perhaps TRBD1 as D (6 bases). This CDR3 region has 12 residues. Germline V lookup: CDR1 SGHRS, CDR2 YFSETQ. Trimming removed 3 bases from V and 7 bases from J, with 11 bases in between. This chain's CDR3 is CASSWGQGEQYF. Here the CDR3 DNA reads TGCGCCAGCAGCTGGGGGCAGGGGGAGCAGTACTTC.

At least ten counts were recorded for this clonotype. This chain connects TRBV7-3 to TRBJ2-5; D tentatively fits TRBD1 or TRBD2 (7 bases each). The DNA end is a closer match to TRBJ2-1, so the J assignment may be wrong. This CDR3 has 15 residues. The germline gives CDR1 SGHTA, CDR2 FQGTGA. This CDR3 is CASSPVRGGASEQFF. The CDR3 bases are TGTGCCAGCAGCCCTGTCAGGGGGGGGGCCTCTGAGCAGTTCTTC.

A few counts support this clonotype. CDR3 loop: CASSVEGRGGYNEQFF. The DNA for the CDR3 is TGTGCCAGCAGCGTAGAGGGCAGGGGGGGATACAATGAGCAGTTCTTC. The genes are TRBV9 and TRBJ2-1; D possibly uses TRBD1 or TRBD2 (7 bases each). The germline V gene encodes CDR1 SGDLS and CDR2 YYNGEE. V gave up 0 bases and J gave up 4 bases, with 14 bases separating them. The CDR3 is made up of 16 amino acids.

The J gene is TRBJ2-5, the V gene TRBV9, with D perhaps given as TRBD1 or TRBD2 (5 bases each). Looked up from germline, CDR1 is SGDLS and CDR2 is YYNGEE. Deletions cut 0 bases from V and 1 base from J, with 10 bases between. CDR3 length: 15 residues. The CDR3 DNA reads as TGTGCCAGCAGCGTAGTCCCGGGGCTCCAAGAGACCCAGTACTTC. It encodes CASSVVPGLQETQYF.

The CDR3 spells CASSQDNEGGETQYF. In DNA form, the CDR3 reads TGCGCCAGCAGCCAAGATAACGAGGGAGGAGAGACCCAGTACTTC. The V and J genes are TRBV4-1 and TRBJ2-1; a possible D gene is TRBD2 (6 bases). The DNA end favors TRBJ2-5, so the J call may be wrong. The CDR3 totals 15 residues. Germline values: CDR1 MGHRA, CDR2 YSYEKL.

A note on this clonotype: A much bigger clone sits one base away, suggesting this may be a read error. The chain employs TRBV11-2 and TRBJ2-1; tentatively, D is TRBD2 (5 bases). V was shortened by 7 bases and J by 10 bases, with 20 bases between the two germline ends. The CDR3 has 14 residues. CDR1 is SGHAT, CDR2 FQNNGV, per germline. CDR3 in DNA: TGTGCCAGCAACTCCCTCGCGGGTCTAGGGGAGCAGTTCTTC. Encoded protein: CASNSLAGLGEQFF.

This clonotype was seen a few times. J is TRBJ1-4 and V is TRBV7-9; 8 bases map to TRBD1. V trimming: 5 bases; J trimming: 6 bases; junction bases outside the gene matches: 11. This CDR3 is built from 16 residues. Per the germline V gene, CDR1 is SEHNR and CDR2 is FQNEAQ (reference sequence). For the CDR3, the DNA is TGTGCCAGCAGCCCGCCCGGACAGGGCAGGGATGAAAAACTGTTTTTT. Translated, it gives CASSPPGQGRDEKLFF.

This clonotype was seen only a few times. The rearrangement joins TRBV29-1 to TRBJ2-1; perhaps TRBD1 as D (6 bases). Trimming took 1 base from V and 5 from J, leaving 9 bases between them. The V gene's germline CDR1 is SQVTM and CDR2 ANQGSEA. The CDR3 is 13 amino acids. CDR3 sequence reads: CSVEGGGHNEQFF. As DNA, the CDR3 is TGCAGCGTTGAAGGAGGGGGACACAATGAGCAGTTCTTC.

There are many counts of this clonotype. This rearrangement joins TRBV24-1 to TRBJ2-5; D might be TRBD1 (5 bases). Trimming left V 2 bases short and J 2 bases short, with 8 bases between. The CDR3 is 14 amino acids. Germline CDR1 reads KGHDR; CDR2 reads SFDVKD. CDR3 loop: CATSDSRQQETQYF. The CDR3 nucleotides read TGTGCCACCAGTGATTCTAGACAGCAAGAGACCCAGTACTTC.

This clonotype was seen only a few times. The chain employs TRBV4-1 and TRBJ2-5; D perhaps matches TRBD2 (5 bases). The DNA end lines up better with TRBJ2-7; the J call may be wrong. CDR1 MGHRA and CDR2 YSYEKL come from the germline V gene. The CDR3 length is 15 residues. CDR3 region: CASSQGGVTAYEQYF. The DNA for the CDR3 is TGCGCCAGCAGCCAAGGGGGAGTGACTGCCTACGAGCAGTACTTC.

The chain recombines TRBV4-1 with TRBJ1-4; D unresolved. V lost 8 bases and J 4 bases, leaving 8 bases between the germline ends. Per germline, CDR1 MGHRA and CDR2 YSYEKL. The CDR3 sequence is 12 residues long. Here the CDR3 DNA reads TGCGCCAGCGTCGACATTAATGAAAAACTGTTTTTT. Translation: CASVDINEKLFF.

This clonotype was detected a few times. Being one base from a much bigger clone, this may be a read error. Because the CDR3 is missing its conserved closing phenylalanine or tryptophan, this is likely a read error. This chain joins TRBV2 and TRBJ2-5; D gene ambiguous. The J call may not be correct, given that the DNA end is closer to TRBJ2-7. The CDR3 is made up of 12 amino acids. Germline loops: CDR1 SNHLY, CDR2 FYNNEI. The CDR3 protein is CASGPFLYEQYL. CDR3 DNA: TGTGCCAGCGGTCCATTCCTCTACGAGCAGTACCTC.

V and J are TRBV7-2 and TRBJ2-5; TRBD2 aligns across 9 bases. Germline CDR1 is SGHTA and CDR2 is FQGNSA. The CDR3 spans 14 residues. The V segment lost 5 bases and the J segment 11 bases; nucleotides outside the gene matches: 12. The CDR3 sequence is CASSPRAQAGGQYF. The DNA of the CDR3 is TGTGCCAGCAGCCCTAGGGCGCAGGCGGGGGGGCAGTACTTC.

The chain carries TRBV3-1 and TRBJ1-2; possible D gene TRBD1, 5 bases. CDR1 is LGHDT, CDR2 YNNKEL, per germline (reference sequence). The V and J ends lost 5 bases and 7 bases respectively, with 20 bases between them. This CDR3 region has 15 residues. The CDR3 DNA sequence: TGTGCCAGCAGCAGAGATCACGGGGGGAGAGGTGGCTACACCTTC. Protein product: CASSRDHGGRGGYTF.

The CDR3 region has the DNA TGTGCCAGCACTGGGGGGGGAAGGTACAATGAGCAGTTCTTC. It yields the protein CASTGGGRYNEQFF. This chain joins TRBV12-3 or TRBV12-4 and TRBJ2-5; 7 positions agree with TRBD2. Judging by the DNA end, TRBJ2-1 fits better; the J call may be wrong. The CDR3 contains 14 residues.

This clonotype has only one observation. V and J are TRBV27 and TRBJ2-2; D call uncertain. The ends were cut back, 5 bases at V and 3 bases at J, with 10 bases in the middle. Germline CDR1 reads MNHEY; CDR2 reads SMNVEV (reference sequence). CDR3 length: 14 residues. CDR3 sequence (DNA): TGTGCCAGCAGTCCCCAACCCTACACCGGGGAGCTGTTTTTT. This codes for CASSPQPYTGELFF.

The chain carries TRBV20-1 and TRBJ1-4; D might be TRBD1 (5 bases). Germline V CDR1 and CDR2: DFQATT, SNEGSKA (reference sequence). The CDR3 spans 13 residues. The DNA for the CDR3 is TGCAGCCCCTGGGACGGCGAGGCGGAAAAACTGTTTTTT. Translation: CSPWDGEAEKLFF.

The chain joins TRBV4-1 to TRBJ2-1; 8 nucleotides match TRBD1. Germline V gene data show CDR1 as MGHRA and CDR2 as YSYEKL. The CDR3 runs to 15 residues. V shed 2 bases and J 8 bases; nucleotides not matched to a gene: 8. For the CDR3, the DNA is TGCGCCAGCAGCCAACGGGACAGGTCAGGGGATGAGCAGTTCTTC. It specifies CASSQRDRSGDEQFF.

This clonotype was counted between two and nine times. The chain is built from TRBV12-3 or TRBV12-4 and TRBJ1-5, with no clear D. The CDR3 runs 13 residues. V lost 3 bases and J 4 bases, leaving 7 bases between the germline ends. In DNA, the CDR3 is TGTGCCAGCAGTTTTTGGCAAAATCAGCCCCAGCATTTT. This sequence encodes CASSFWQNQPQHF.

There are a few counts of this clonotype. The chain carries TRBV12-3 or TRBV12-4 and TRBJ1-6; 7 nucleotides match TRBD1. This CDR3 contains 15 residues. Trimming cost V 5 bases and J 13 bases; bases outside gene matches: 14. The CDR3 DNA follows: TGTGCCAGCAGTCTGGCAGGGGGGCTAATGGGGCCCCTCCACTTT. Protein sequence: CASSLAGGLMGPLHF.